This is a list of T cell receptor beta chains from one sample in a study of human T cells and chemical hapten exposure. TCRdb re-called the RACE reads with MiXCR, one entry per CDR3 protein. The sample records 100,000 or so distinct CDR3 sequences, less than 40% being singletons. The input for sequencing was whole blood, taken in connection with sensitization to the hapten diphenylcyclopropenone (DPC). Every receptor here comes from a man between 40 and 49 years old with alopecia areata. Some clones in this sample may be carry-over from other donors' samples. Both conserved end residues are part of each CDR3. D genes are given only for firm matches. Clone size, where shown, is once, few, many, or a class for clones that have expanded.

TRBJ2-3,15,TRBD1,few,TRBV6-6,TGTGCCAGCAGTTACAGACAGGGGGCCACAGATACGCAGTATTTT,CASSYRQGATDTQYF
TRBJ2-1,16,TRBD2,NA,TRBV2,TGTGCCAGCAGTGGCTTACTAGCGGGAGTTGCTGATGAGCAGTTCTTC,CASSGLLAGVADEQFF
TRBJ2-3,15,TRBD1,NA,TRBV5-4,TGTGCCAGCACCATACAGGGGCTAAGCACAGATACGCAGTATTTT,CASTIQGLSTDTQYF
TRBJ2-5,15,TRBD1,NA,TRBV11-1,TGTGCCAGCATGCCAACGGACAGGGTCCAAGAGACCCAGTACTTC,CASMPTDRVQETQYF
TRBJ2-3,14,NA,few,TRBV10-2,TGCGCCAGCAGGAAGGGATTACCCACAGATACGCAGTATTTT,CASRKGLPTDTQYF
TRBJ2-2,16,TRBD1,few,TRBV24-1,TGTGCCAACCTATACTCAGGGGGCGCAAGGACCGGGGAGCTGTTTTTT,CANLYSGGARTGELFF
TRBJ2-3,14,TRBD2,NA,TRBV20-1,TGCAGTGCCGGACTAGTTGTTCGCACAGATACGCAGTATTTT,CSAGLVVRTDTQYF
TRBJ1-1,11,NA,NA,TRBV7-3,TGTGCTCCTGGGGGGAACACTGAAGCTTTCTTT,CAPGGNTEAFF
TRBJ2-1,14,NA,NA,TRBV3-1,TGTGCCAGCAGCCAACGGCTAATGGGGAATGAGCAGTTCTTC,CASSQRLMGNEQFF
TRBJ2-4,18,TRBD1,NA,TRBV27,TGTGCCAGCAGTTTAGGGACAGGGGGCAGGAGAGCCAAAAACATTCAGTACTTC,CASSLGTGGRRAKNIQYF
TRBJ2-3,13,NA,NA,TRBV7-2,TGTGCCAGCAGCCGAGAAATTGCAGATACGCAGTATTTT,CASSREIADTQYF
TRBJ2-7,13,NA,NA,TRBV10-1,TGCGCCAGCAGCAGTCAGTACTCCTACGAGCAGTACTTC,CASSSQYSYEQYF
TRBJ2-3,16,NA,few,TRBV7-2,TGTGCCAGCAGCTCCCGCGGCGGGCAGGGTACAGATACGCAGTATTTT,CASSSRGGQGTDTQYF
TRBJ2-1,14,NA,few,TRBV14,TGTGCCAGCAGCCAAGCCCAAACTTACAATGAGCAGTTCTTC,CASSQAQTYNEQFF
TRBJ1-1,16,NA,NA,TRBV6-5,TGTGCCAGCAGAACCGGCGGTGACAGTTTGAACACTGAAGCTTTCTTT,CASRTGGDSLNTEAFF
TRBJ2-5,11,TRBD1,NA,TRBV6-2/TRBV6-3,TGTGCCACCGGACAGGGGGAGACCCAGTACTTC,CATGQGETQYF
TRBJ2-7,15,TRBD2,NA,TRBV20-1,TGCAGTGCCCGGACTAGCGGGTGGATCTCCTACGAGCAGTACTTC,CSARTSGWISYEQYF
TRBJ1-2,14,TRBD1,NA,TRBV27,TGTGCCAGCAGCCCCACGGGACAGGCCTATGGCTACACCTTC,CASSPTGQAYGYTF
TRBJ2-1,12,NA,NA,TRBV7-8,TGTGCCAGCAGCTTAAGAATCGATGAGCAGTTCTTC,CASSLRIDEQFF
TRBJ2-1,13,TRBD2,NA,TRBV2,TGTGCCAGCCGAACTAGCGGATACAATGAGCAGTTCTTC,CASRTSGYNEQFF
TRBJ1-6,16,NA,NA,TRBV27,TGTGCCAGCAGTTTATCGGCGGTGGGATATAATTCACCCCTCCACTTT,CASSLSAVGYNSPLHF
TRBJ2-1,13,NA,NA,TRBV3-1,TGTGCCAGCAGCCTGACTAGTATAGAGGAGCAGTTCTTC,CASSLTSIEEQFF
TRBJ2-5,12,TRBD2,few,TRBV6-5,TGTGCCAGCTCGCGGGAGGGAGCGACCCAGTACTTC,CASSREGATQYF
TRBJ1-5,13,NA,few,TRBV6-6,TGTGCCAGCAGTTCACGACACAATCAGCCCCAGCATTTT,CASSSRHNQPQHF
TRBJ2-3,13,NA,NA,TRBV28,TGTGCCAGCAGTTTTTCGTCGACGTATACGCAGTATTTT,CASSFSSTYTQYF
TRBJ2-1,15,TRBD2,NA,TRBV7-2,TGTGCCAGCAGCTTGTTCCTAGCGGGGAGTAATGAGCAGTTCTTC,CASSLFLAGSNEQFF
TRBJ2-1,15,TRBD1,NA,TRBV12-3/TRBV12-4,TGTGCCAGCAGTTTCGTCAGGGGGACCTACAATGAGCAGTTCTTC,CASSFVRGTYNEQFF
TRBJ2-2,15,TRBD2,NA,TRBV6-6,TGTGCCAGCAGTTACAGTCTAGCGGGAGCCGGGGAGCTGTTTTTT,CASSYSLAGAGELFF
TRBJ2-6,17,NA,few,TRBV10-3,TGTGCCATCAGTGGCAGGGACTCCAGCTCTGGGGCCAACGTCCTGACTTTC,CAISGRDSSSGANVLTF
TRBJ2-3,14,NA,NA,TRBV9,TGTGCCAGCAGCGCCGGACTACTGGGAGATACGCAGTATTTT,CASSAGLLGDTQYF
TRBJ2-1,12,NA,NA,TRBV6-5,TGTGCCAGCAGTTACGAGGGGGGCGGGCAGTTCTTC,CASSYEGGGQFF
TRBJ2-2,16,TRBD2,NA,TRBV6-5,TGTGCCAGCAGTTACTCGCTAGCGGGAGTCCCCGGGGAGCTGTTTTTT,CASSYSLAGVPGELFF
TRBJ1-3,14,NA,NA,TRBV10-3,TGTGCCATCAGTGAGGCAGGATCGGGAAACACCATATATTTT,CAISEAGSGNTIYF
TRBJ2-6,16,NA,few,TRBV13,TGTGCCAGCAGCTTAGATAGAGCCTCTGGGGCCAACGTCCTGACTTTC,CASSLDRASGANVLTF
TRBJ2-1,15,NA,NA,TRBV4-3,TGCGCCAGCAGCCAAGAGGAGGGGGCCTACAATGAGCAGTTCTTC,CASSQEEGAYNEQFF
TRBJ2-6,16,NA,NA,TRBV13,TGTGCCAGCAGCCCACAGCTAAACTCTGGGGCCAACGTCCTGACTTTC,CASSPQLNSGANVLTF
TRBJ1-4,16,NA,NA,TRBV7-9,TGTGCCAGCAGCTTAGCCCTACAGGGTACTAATGAAAAACTGTTTTTT,CASSLALQGTNEKLFF
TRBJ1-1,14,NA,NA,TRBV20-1,TGCAGTGCTAGAGTGGACAACTCGAACACTGAAGCTTTCTTT,CSARVDNSNTEAFF
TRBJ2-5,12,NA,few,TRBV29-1,TGCAGCGTTCGGAGCGGACAAGAGACCCAGTACTTC,CSVRSGQETQYF
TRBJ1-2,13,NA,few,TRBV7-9,TGTGCCAGCAGCTTAGGAGACAGCTATGGCTACACCTTC,CASSLGDSYGYTF
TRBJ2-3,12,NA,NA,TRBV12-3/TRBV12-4,TGTGCCAGCAGACCCCCCACAGATACGCAGTATTTT,CASRPPTDTQYF
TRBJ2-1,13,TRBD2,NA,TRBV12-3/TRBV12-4,TGTGCCAGCAGTTTGGGGACTACCAATGAGCAGTTCTTC,CASSLGTTNEQFF
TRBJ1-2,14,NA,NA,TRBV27,TGTGCCAGCAGTTTAGAGGGGACGTCCTATGGCTACACCTTC,CASSLEGTSYGYTF
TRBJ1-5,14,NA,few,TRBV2,TGTGCCAGCAGGAGGGACCCAGGGTATCAGCCCCAGCATTTT,CASRRDPGYQPQHF
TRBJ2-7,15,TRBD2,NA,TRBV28,TGTGCCAGCAGGCCTCCCGGGACTAGCTCCTACGAGCAGTACTTC,CASRPPGTSSYEQYF
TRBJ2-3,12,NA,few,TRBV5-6,TGTGCCAGCAGCTTCACAGAAGATACGCAGTATTTT,CASSFTEDTQYF
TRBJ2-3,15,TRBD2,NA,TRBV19,TGTGCCAGTAGTACGGGACTAGCGGGAGCGGATACGCAGTATTTT,CASSTGLAGADTQYF
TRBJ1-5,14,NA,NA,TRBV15,TGTGCCACCAGCAGAGAACCAGGGAATCAGCCCCAGCATTTT,CATSREPGNQPQHF
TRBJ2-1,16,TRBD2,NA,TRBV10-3,TGTGCCATCAGTGAGAGGGAAGCGGGAGGTGGCAATGAGCAGTTCTTC,CAISEREAGGGNEQFF
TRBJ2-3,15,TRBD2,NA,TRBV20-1,TGCAGTGCTAGACAGGCTAGCGGGGTGGAAGATACGCAGTATTTT,CSARQASGVEDTQYF
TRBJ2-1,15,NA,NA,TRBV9,TGTGCCAGCAGCGTGTATTCCGGGGAGTACAATGAGCAGTTCTTC,CASSVYSGEYNEQFF
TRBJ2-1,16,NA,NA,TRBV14,TGTGCCAGCAGCCAAGATGCGTCAGGGCCATACAATGAGCAGTTCTTC,CASSQDASGPYNEQFF
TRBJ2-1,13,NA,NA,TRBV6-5,TGTGCCAGCAGTTCACCGGGGCCGCGTGAGCAGTTCTTC,CASSSPGPREQFF
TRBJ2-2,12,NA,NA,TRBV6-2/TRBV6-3,TGTGCCAGCAGTTATGGTCCCCGGGAGCTGTTTTTT,CASSYGPRELFF
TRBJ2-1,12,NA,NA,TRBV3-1,TGTGCCAGCAGCCTTGGGGTGGATGAGCAGTTCTTC,CASSLGVDEQFF
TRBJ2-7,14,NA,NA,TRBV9,TGTGCCAGCAGCGTAGGAATGTTCTCCTACGAGCAGTACTTC,CASSVGMFSYEQYF